Below, 31 T cell receptor beta chains from the same sample are listed, as sequenced in a study of a mutant IDH1 vaccine in newly diagnosed glioma. These TCRs are of unknown antigen specificity. Time point noted: week 11, during vaccination. Each dose of the vaccine consisted of 300 ug of mutant IDH1 20-mer peptide, with topical imiquimod. Libraries were prepared by immunoSEQ multiplex PCR; TCRdb keeps only in-frame clonotypes and omits some of them. The data hold about 130,000 clones, with around 77% observed a single time. The material sequenced was PBMCs, taken from a glioma patient whose treatment included an IDH1 peptide vaccine. These receptors were taken from a man aged 35 to 55 with glioma.

V and J are TRBV5-1 and TRBJ2-7, with 11 bases that match TRBD1. The junction had 7 bases not matched to a gene; V was cut back by 7 bases and J by 7 bases. This CDR3 spans 13 amino acids. The germline CDR1 and CDR2 sequences are SGHRS and YFSETQ. The CDR3 bases are TGCGCCAGCTCCCGGGACAGGGGGTTTGAGCAGTACTTC. As protein: CASSRDRGFEQYF.

This clone was seen only a few times. The chain has TRBV23-1 and TRBJ2-7; perhaps TRBD2 as D (5 bases). TRBV23-1 counts as an open reading frame of uncertain function. CDR3 size: 14 residues. V lost 2 bases and J lost 3, with 11 bases in between. CDR3 bases: TGCGCCAGCAGTCAAAGGAGGATCATCTACGAGCAGTACTTC. It encodes CASSQRRIIYEQYF.

CDR3 residues: CASSADRLNEKLFF. The CDR3 bases are TGTGCCAGCAGTGCGGACAGACTTAATGAAAAACTGTTTTTT. The chain joins TRBV2 to TRBJ1-4; D possibly corresponds to TRBD1 (6 bases). The CDR3 has 14 amino acids. Germline values: CDR1 SNHLY, CDR2 FYNNEI. V lost 4 bases to trimming and J lost 4 bases, with 10 bases between them.

The chain is built from TRBV5-4 and TRBJ2-1; D gene unclear. V lost 4 bases and J 7 bases, leaving 15 bases between the germline ends. Germline loops: CDR1 SGHNT, CDR2 YYREEE (reference sequence). CDR3 length: 14 residues. The CDR3 nucleotides read TGTGCCAGCAGCATCCTAGTTGTCGGAAATGAGCAGTTCTTC. Residues: CASSILVVGNEQFF.

V usage is TRBV5-1 and J usage is TRBJ2-3; 7 nucleotides align to TRBD1. From germline, CDR1 is SGHRS and CDR2 YFSETQ. The trim removed 0 bases at V and 2 bases at J, leaving 6 bases unmatched. The CDR3 extends over 16 amino acids. The CDR3 loop is CASSLAVQGPTDTQYF. In DNA, the CDR3 is TGCGCCAGCAGCTTGGCCGTACAGGGGCCCACAGATACGCAGTATTTT.

The chain is built from TRBV7-2 and TRBJ2-3; the D is unclear. Trimming cost V 2 bases and J 1 base, with 7 bases left between them. Germline loops: CDR1 SGHTA, CDR2 FQGNSA. The CDR3 runs 14 residues. The CDR3 DNA reads as TGTGCCAGCAGCTTAACACTGGGCACAGATACGCAGTATTTT. Protein product: CASSLTLGTDTQYF.

The J gene is TRBJ2-5, the V gene TRBV29-1; tentative D call: TRBD2 (6 bases). CDR3 length: 15 amino acids. Trimming left V 0 bases short and J 3 bases short, with 14 bases between. Germline V gene data show CDR1 as SQVTM and CDR2 as ANQGSEA. The CDR3 DNA reads TGCAGCGTTGAAGATGGCCGGGGGAGTGAAGAGACCCAGTACTTC. Translated, it gives CSVEDGRGSEETQYF.

This clone appeared once. The CDR3, as DNA: TGTGCCAGCAAACGGGACAGTGCCGCCTATGGCTACACCTTC. It is translated as CASKRDSAAYGYTF. This rearrangement joins TRBV6-1 to TRBJ1-2, with 7 positions matching TRBD1. There are 14 residues in the CDR3. Germline CDR1 and CDR2: MNHNS and SASEGT. The V gene end was trimmed by 7 bases and the J gene end by 4 bases; junction bases not matched to a gene: 9.

The genes are TRBV10-3 and TRBJ2-7; TRBD1 matches at 10 bases. After removal of 6 bases from V and 5 bases from J, the junction contained 4 bases not matched to a gene. CDR1 is ENHRY, CDR2 SYGVKD, per germline. The CDR3 totals 13 residues. The CDR3 reads CAISGQGGNEQYF. The CDR3 DNA reads TGTGCCATCAGCGGACAGGGGGGAAACGAGCAGTACTTC.

The chain carries TRBV7-2 and TRBJ2-7, with D perhaps matching TRBD2 (7 bases). Germline V gene sequence: CDR1 SGHTA, CDR2 FQGNSA. CDR3 length equals 15 residues. Trimming removed 1 base at V and 5 bases at J, with 15 bases between. CDR3 sequence reads: CASSLVRGARDEQYF. The CDR3 DNA follows: TGTGCCAGCAGCTTAGTACGGGGGGCCAGGGACGAGCAGTACTTC.

This chain uses TRBV27 with TRBJ1-5; D possibly corresponds to TRBD1 (5 bases). Between the trimmed V and J ends, which lost 3 bases and 4 bases, there was a span of 10 bases. The CDR3 loop spans 14 amino acids. From germline, CDR1 is MNHEY and CDR2 SMNVEV (reference sequence). CDR3 DNA sequence: TGTGCCAGCAGTTTCCTTGGGGGGAATCAGCCCCAGCATTTT. It yields the protein CASSFLGGNQPQHF.

This chain connects TRBV28 to TRBJ1-5; TRBD1 matches 7 bases. This CDR3 region has 15 residues. Germline CDR1 and CDR2: MDHEN and SYDVKM. V trimming: 3 bases; J trimming: 2 bases; junction bases outside the gene matches: 4. CDR3 residues: CASSFKGAGNQPQHF. The CDR3 DNA reads as TGTGCCAGCAGTTTTAAGGGGGCTGGCAATCAGCCCCAGCATTTT. Filled out from reference TRBV28 and TRBJ1-5, the complete variable domain reads DVKVTQSSRYLVKRTGEKVFLECVQDMDHENMFWYRQDPGLGLRLIYFSYDVKMKEKGDIPEGYSVSREKKERFSLILESASTNQTSMYLCASSFKGAGNQPQHFGDGTRLSIL.

Note on this clone: It is unclear where the CDR3 begins or ends on the DNA, so no DNA is shown, and the CDR3 is as TCRdb lists it. The J gene is TRBJ2-5, the V gene TRBV7-9. The germline gives CDR1 SEHNR, CDR2 FQNEAQ (reference sequence). A total of 13 residues make up the CDR3, ends included. The CDR3 spells CASSLVAGGAPYF.

V is TRBV5-6 and J is TRBJ2-3; no reliable D call. The CDR3 has 12 amino acids. Deletions cut 3 bases from V and 13 bases from J, with 15 bases between. The germline gives CDR1 SGHDT, CDR2 YYEEEE. CDR3 nucleotides: TGTGCCAGCAGCTCCGGACCCAACTCGGAGTATTTT. The encoded protein is CASSSGPNSEYF.

J is TRBJ1-6 and V is TRBV5-8; TRBD1 might be the D (6 bases). V dropped 7 bases and J dropped 13 bases, with 21 bases sitting between them. The germline V gene has CDR1 SGHTS and CDR2 YDEGEE. The CDR3 runs 14 residues. CDR3 protein: CASLPRGGREPLHF. CDR3 sequence (DNA): TGTGCCAGCCTCCCTAGGGGGGGGCGCGAGCCCCTCCACTTT. The full variable domain, rest sourced from reference TRBV5-8 and TRBJ1-6, is EAGVTQSPTHLIKTRGQQATLRCSPISGHTSVYWYQQALGLGLQFLLWYDEGEERNRGNFPPRFSGRQFPNYSSELNVNALELEDSALYLCASLPRGGREPLHFGNGTRLTVT.

The sample holds one count of this clone. The chain recombines TRBV7-2 with TRBJ1-2; D remains unclear. Trimming removed 9 bases from V and 8 bases from J, with 22 bases in between. This CDR3 region has 14 residues. Germline V lookup: CDR1 SGHTA, CDR2 FQGNSA. The DNA of the CDR3 is TGTGCCAGTATTTTCCGGGCCCGAGGCCAAGGCTACACCTTC. Amino acids: CASIFRARGQGYTF.

About this clone: Other nucleotide sequences from this sample produce the same CDR3. CDR3 residues: CASSLRGVRTDTQYF. The CDR3 coding sequence is TGCGCCAGCAGCTTGAGGGGGGTAAGGACAGATACGCAGTATTTT. The chain uses TRBV5-1 and TRBJ2-3, with D perhaps assigned TRBD1 or TRBD2 (6 bases each). V lost 1 base and J lost 3, with 12 bases in between. In germline, CDR1 is SGHRS, CDR2 YFSETQ. The CDR3 contains 15 residues.

This clone was recorded a few times. The rearrangement links TRBV6-5 to TRBJ1-5, with D maybe TRBD1 (5 bases). The CDR3 runs to 13 residues. V was shortened by 8 bases and J by 4 bases, with 12 bases between the two germline ends. Germline CDR1 is MNHEY and CDR2 is SVGAGI. In DNA form, the CDR3 reads TGTGCCAGCTCTCAGGGATGGAATCAGCCCCAGCATTTT. Protein product: CASSQGWNQPQHF.

V and J are TRBV6-5 and TRBJ1-1, with TRBD1 as a possible D gene (6 bases). V lost 6 bases, J lost 1 base, and 15 bases lay in between. This CDR3 comprises 15 residues. Germline V CDR1 and CDR2: MNHEY, SVGAGI. CDR3 nucleotide sequence: TGTGCCAGCAGACCACCGACAGGAACGAACACTGAAGCTTTCTTT. Its protein is CASRPPTGTNTEAFF.

This chain joins TRBV7-2 and TRBJ2-1; TRBD2 is a possible D gene (5 bases). The V gene's germline CDR1 is SGHTA and CDR2 FQGNSA. V was pared by 3 bases and J by 1 base, with 7 bases between. This CDR3 comprises 14 residues. The CDR3 reads CASSLRDSYNEQFF. The CDR3 nucleotides read TGTGCCAGCAGCTTGAGGGATTCCTACAATGAGCAGTTCTTC.

The chain carries TRBV6-4 and TRBJ1-2; 7 nucleotides match TRBD1. The germline CDR1 and CDR2 sequences are MRHNA and SNTAGT. J gave up 5 bases and V 5 bases, and 5 bases lay outside the gene matches. This CDR3 contains 13 residues. CDR3 sequence (DNA): TGTGCCAGCAGTCCCGGACAGGCATATGGCTACACCTTC. Translated: CASSPGQAYGYTF.

The chain carries TRBV6-5 and TRBJ2-5; 8 nucleotides match TRBD2. Germline assignment: CDR1 MNHEY and CDR2 SVGAGI. Trimming at V came to 5 bases and at J to 2 bases, leaving 7 bases not matched to a gene. CDR3 size: 15 residues. The chain's CDR3 is CASSPTSGVQETQYF. The CDR3 nucleotides are TGTGCCAGCAGTCCTACTAGCGGCGTACAAGAGACCCAGTACTTC.

This clone was counted once. V and J are TRBV7-8 and TRBJ1-1, with unresolved D. V dropped 6 bases and J dropped 2 bases, with 13 bases sitting between them. This CDR3 contains 14 residues. CDR1 and CDR2 (germline): SGHVS, FQNEAQ. The CDR3 region has the DNA TGTGCCAGCAGTCGAGAAGGCGGAAACACTGAAGCTTTCTTT. Translating gives CASSREGGNTEAFF.

V usage is TRBV5-1 and J usage is TRBJ2-6; D possibly corresponds to TRBD1 (5 bases). The germline V gene encodes CDR1 SGHRS and CDR2 YFSETQ. Trimming pared 5 bases from V and 7 bases from J, leaving 10 bases between. CDR3 length: 13 amino acids. The CDR3 region has the DNA TGCGCCAGCAGGTTACAGGTAGCCAACGTCCTGACTTTC. Protein product: CASRLQVANVLTF.

The genes are TRBV7-2 and TRBJ2-2; a possible D gene is TRBD1 (6 bases). Trimming took 5 bases from V and 6 from J, leaving 19 bases between them. The CDR3 totals 16 residues. The germline CDR1 and CDR2 sequences are SGHTA and FQGNSA. In DNA form, the CDR3 reads TGTGCCAGCAGCCCCCGGGACAATATACGCTCCGGGGAGCTGTTTTTT. Translated, it gives CASSPRDNIRSGELFF.

This clone was recorded once. The chain recombines TRBV9 with TRBJ1-2; TRBD1 agrees at 8 bases. Per germline, CDR1 SGDLS and CDR2 YYNGEE. Trimming cost V 4 bases and J 8 bases; bases outside gene matches: 13. The CDR3 sequence is 15 residues long. The CDR3 loop is CASSLAGQGFGGYTF. The CDR3 nucleotides read TGTGCCAGCAGCCTCGCCGGACAGGGCTTTGGAGGCTACACCTTC. The whole variable domain, filled in from reference TRBV9 and TRBJ1-2, reads DSGVTQTPKHLITATGQRVTLRCSPRSGDLSVYWYQQSLDQGLQFLIQYYNGEERAKGNILERFSAQQFPDLHSELNLSSLELGDSALYFCASSLAGQGFGGYTFGSGTRLTVV.

V gene TRBV25-1 combines with J gene TRBJ2-3, with 7 bases lining up with TRBD2. The V gene end was trimmed by 3 bases and the J gene end by 5 bases; junction bases not matched to a gene: 2. CDR3 length: 13 amino acids. Per the germline V gene, CDR1 is MGHDK and CDR2 is SYGVNS. The CDR3 spells CASSDWGGDTQYF. As DNA, the CDR3 is TGTGCCAGCAGTGATTGGGGGGGAGATACGCAGTATTTT.

The chain joins TRBV27 to TRBJ2-2, with TRBD2 matching over 7 bases. This CDR3 region has 18 residues. Unmatched junction bases numbered 10, after V lost 0 bases and J lost 3 bases. Germline CDR1 is MNHEY and CDR2 is SMNVEV (reference sequence). CDR3: CASSLSIFGRLDTGELFF. The CDR3, as DNA: TGTGCCAGCAGTTTATCGATATTCGGGAGGTTGGACACCGGGGAGCTGTTTTTT.

The rearrangement joins TRBV27 to TRBJ2-4; tentatively, D is TRBD1 (6 bases). V was pared by 6 bases and J by 0 bases, with 18 bases between. CDR1 is MNHEY, CDR2 SMNVEV, per germline (reference sequence). This CDR3 is 17 amino acids long. For the CDR3, the DNA is TGTGCCAGCAGACGAATTGGACAGACCCTAGCCAAAAACATTCAGTACTTC. Protein: CASRRIGQTLAKNIQYF.

The chain uses TRBV10-2 and TRBJ2-1; 9 nucleotides match TRBD2. V lost 1 base to trimming and J lost 5 bases; unmatched junction nucleotides: 6. This CDR3 has 16 amino acids. Germline V gene data show CDR1 as WSHSY and CDR2 as SAAADI. CDR3 sequence reads: CASSELAGVRNNEQFF. CDR3 bases: TGCGCCAGCAGTGAGTTAGCGGGGGTTCGCAACAATGAGCAGTTCTTC.

The gene calls are TRBV5-4 and TRBJ2-7; TRBD2 agrees at 11 bases. The CDR3 length is 15 residues. V gave up 2 bases and J gave up 3 bases; unmatched junction bases: 4. The germline gives CDR1 SGHNT, CDR2 YYREEE (reference sequence). CDR3 nucleotide sequence: TGTGCCAGCAGCTTCGGACTAGCGGGCAACTACGAGCAGTACTTC. This codes for CASSFGLAGNYEQYF.